These T cell receptor beta chains were read from a single sample in a study of OX40 agonist ivuxolimab in advanced cancers. TCRdb's copy holds only in-frame clones and misses some; the assay was immunoSEQ multiplex PCR. The sample includes almost 80,000 clones, around 87% of them seen just once. The sample was CD4+ or CD8+ T cells sorted from blood, taken in a trial of the OX40 agonist ivuxolimab. These receptors all come from an adult with an advanced solid tumor such as melanoma, head and neck, liver or kidney cancer. Both conserved end residues are part of each CDR3. D genes are given only for firm matches. Part of the rows lack a size; the others show once, few, many or a class for expanded clones.

clone size,J gene,V gene,D gene,CDR3 DNA,CDR3 protein
-,TRBJ1-2,TRBV7-9,-,TGTGCCAGCAGCTTAGGAGAGGCTGCCGGGGGCTACACCTTC,CASSLGEAAGGYTF
medium-sized,TRBJ2-2,TRBV25-1,TRBD2,TGTGCCAGCACCGGGACTAGGGGCACCGGGGAGCTGTTTTTT,CASTGTRGTGELFF
-,TRBJ2-7,TRBV27,TRBD2,TGTGCCAGCAGTTTGGGACTAGCGGGAACTTACGAGCAGTACTTC,CASSLGLAGTYEQYF
-,TRBJ2-7,TRBV10-1,-,TGCGCCAGCAGTGAATCGGGCAGAGCCTACGAGCAGTACTTC,CASSESGRAYEQYF
-,TRBJ2-1,TRBV6-6,TRBD1,TGTGCCAGCAGTCCGCCGGGGACAGCCCACAATGAGCAGTTCTTC,CASSPPGTAHNEQFF
-,TRBJ2-2,TRBV19,-,TGTGCCAGTAGTGAACAGAACACCGGGGAGCTGTTTTTT,CASSEQNTGELFF
-,TRBJ2-2,TRBV15,TRBD2,TGTGCCACCAGCAGAGTGCTAGCGGGGCCCGGGGAGCTGTTTTTT,CATSRVLAGPGELFF
few,TRBJ1-4,TRBV5-1,TRBD1,TGCGCCAGCACCTCTCAAAGACGGACAGGGAAGATAGGAAAACTGTTTTTT,CASTSQRRTGKIGKLFF
-,TRBJ1-5,TRBV10-2,-,TGCGCCAGCAGTGATACAGGCCAGGGGAAACCCCAGCATTTT,CASSDTGQGKPQHF
-,TRBJ2-3,TRBV28,-,TGTGCCAGCAGTTTACTTTCTCGCCAGACCACAGATACGCAGTATTTT,CASSLLSRQTTDTQYF